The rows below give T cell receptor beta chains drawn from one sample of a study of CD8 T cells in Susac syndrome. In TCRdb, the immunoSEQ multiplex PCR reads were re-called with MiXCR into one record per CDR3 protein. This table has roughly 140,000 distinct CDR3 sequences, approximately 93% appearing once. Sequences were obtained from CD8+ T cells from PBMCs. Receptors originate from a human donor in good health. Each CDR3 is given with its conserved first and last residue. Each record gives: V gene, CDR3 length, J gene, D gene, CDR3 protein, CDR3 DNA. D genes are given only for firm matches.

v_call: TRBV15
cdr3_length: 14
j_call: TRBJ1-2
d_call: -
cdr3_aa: CATSRDRETYGYTF
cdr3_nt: TGTGCCACCAGCAGAGATCGAGAGACCTATGGCTACACCTTC

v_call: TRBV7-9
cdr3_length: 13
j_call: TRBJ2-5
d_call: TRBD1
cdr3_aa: CASGTGQQETQYF
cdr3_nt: TGTGCCAGCGGGACAGGTCAACAAGAGACCCAGTACTTC

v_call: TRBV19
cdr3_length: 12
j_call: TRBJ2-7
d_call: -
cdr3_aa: CASSPPGGEQYF
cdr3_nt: TGTGCCAGTAGTCCTCCGGGTGGCGAGCAGTACTTC

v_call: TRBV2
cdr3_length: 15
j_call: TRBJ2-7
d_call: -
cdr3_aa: CASSRLRLKGYEQYF
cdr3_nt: TGTGCCAGCAGTAGGTTGCGACTCAAAGGCTACGAGCAGTACTTC

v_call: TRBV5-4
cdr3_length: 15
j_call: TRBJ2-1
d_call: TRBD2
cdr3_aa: CASSLAGGRGNEQFF
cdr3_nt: TGTGCCAGCAGCTTGGCGGGAGGGCGAGGAAATGAGCAGTTCTTC

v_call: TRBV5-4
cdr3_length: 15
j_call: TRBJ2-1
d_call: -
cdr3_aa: CASSPANEGRDEQFF
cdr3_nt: TGTGCCAGCAGCCCAGCTAACGAGGGTCGGGATGAGCAGTTCTTC

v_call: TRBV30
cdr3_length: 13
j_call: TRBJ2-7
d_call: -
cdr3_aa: CAWKQLDSYEQYF
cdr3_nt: TGTGCCTGGAAGCAGTTAGACTCCTACGAGCAGTACTTC

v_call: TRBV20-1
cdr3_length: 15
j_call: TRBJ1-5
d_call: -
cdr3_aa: CSARESEPPDQPQHF
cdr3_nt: TGCAGTGCCAGAGAATCCGAACCCCCCGATCAGCCCCAGCATTTT

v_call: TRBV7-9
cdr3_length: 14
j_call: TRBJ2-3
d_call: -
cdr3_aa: CASSPLVPADTQYF
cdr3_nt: TGTGCCAGCAGCCCCCTTGTTCCCGCAGATACGCAGTATTTT

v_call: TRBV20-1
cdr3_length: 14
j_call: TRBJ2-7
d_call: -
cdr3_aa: CSARDLSGRDEQYF
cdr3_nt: TGCAGTGCTAGAGATTTATCCGGTAGGGACGAGCAGTACTTC

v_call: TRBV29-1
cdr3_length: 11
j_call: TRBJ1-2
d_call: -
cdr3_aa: CSVVGGWGYTF
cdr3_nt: TGCAGCGTTGTCGGGGGATGGGGCTACACCTTC